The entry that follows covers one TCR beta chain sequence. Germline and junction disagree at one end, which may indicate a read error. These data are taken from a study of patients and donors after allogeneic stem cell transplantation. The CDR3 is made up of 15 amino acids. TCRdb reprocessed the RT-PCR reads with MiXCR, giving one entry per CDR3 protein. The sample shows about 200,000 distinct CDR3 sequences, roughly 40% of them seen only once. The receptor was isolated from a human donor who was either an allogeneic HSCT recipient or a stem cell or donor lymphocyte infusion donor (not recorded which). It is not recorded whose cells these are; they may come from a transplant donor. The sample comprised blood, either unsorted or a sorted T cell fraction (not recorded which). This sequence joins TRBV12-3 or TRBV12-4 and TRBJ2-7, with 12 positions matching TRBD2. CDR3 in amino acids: CASSLAGGPVYEQYF. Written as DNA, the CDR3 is TGTGCCAGCAGTCTAGCGGGAGGGCCCGTCTACGAGCAGTACTTC.